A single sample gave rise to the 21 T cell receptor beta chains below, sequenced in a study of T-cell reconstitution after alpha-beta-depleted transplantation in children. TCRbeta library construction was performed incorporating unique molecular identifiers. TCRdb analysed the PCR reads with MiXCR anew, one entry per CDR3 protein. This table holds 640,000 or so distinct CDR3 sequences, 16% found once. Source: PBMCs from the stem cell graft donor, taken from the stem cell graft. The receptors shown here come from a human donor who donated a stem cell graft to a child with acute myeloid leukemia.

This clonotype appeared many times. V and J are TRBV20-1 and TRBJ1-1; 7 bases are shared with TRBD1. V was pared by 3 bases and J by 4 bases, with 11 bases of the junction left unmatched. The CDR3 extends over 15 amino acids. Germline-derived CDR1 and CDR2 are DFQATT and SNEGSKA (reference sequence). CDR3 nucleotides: TGCAGTGCTAGGATACAGGGGCAGAGAGGCACTGAAGCTTTCTTT. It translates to CSARIQGQRGTEAFF.

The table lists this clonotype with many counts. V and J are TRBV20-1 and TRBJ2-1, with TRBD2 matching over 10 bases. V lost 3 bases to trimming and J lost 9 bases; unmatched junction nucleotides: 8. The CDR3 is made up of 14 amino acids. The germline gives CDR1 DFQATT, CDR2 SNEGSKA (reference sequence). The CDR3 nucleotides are TGCAGTGCTAGGAGGGCAGCGGGGGGGAGTGAGCAGTTCTTC. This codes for CSARRAAGGSEQFF.

The CDR3 DNA reads as TGTGCCACCTCGACTAGCGCCGTCACCGGGGAGCTGTTTTTT. Protein: CATSTSAVTGELFF. The chain uses TRBV15 and TRBJ2-2; 8 bases fit TRBD2. The CDR3 loop spans 14 amino acids. The V segment lost 8 bases and the J segment 4 bases; nucleotides outside the gene matches: 6. Germline V lookup: CDR1 LNHNV, CDR2 YYDKDF (reference sequence).

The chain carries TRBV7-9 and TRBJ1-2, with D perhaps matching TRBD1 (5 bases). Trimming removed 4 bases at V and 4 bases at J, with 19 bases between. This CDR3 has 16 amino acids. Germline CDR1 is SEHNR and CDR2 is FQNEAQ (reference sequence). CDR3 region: CASSWPGPLHSYGYTF. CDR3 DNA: TGTGCCAGCAGCTGGCCGGGACCTCTCCATTCCTATGGCTACACCTTC.

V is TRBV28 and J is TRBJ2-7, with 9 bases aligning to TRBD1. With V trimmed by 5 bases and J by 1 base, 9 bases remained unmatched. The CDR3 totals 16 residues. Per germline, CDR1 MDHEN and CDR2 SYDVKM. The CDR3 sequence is CASSDYGDRVSYEQYV. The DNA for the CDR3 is TGTGCCAGCAGTGACTACGGGGACAGGGTTTCCTACGAGCAGTACGTC.

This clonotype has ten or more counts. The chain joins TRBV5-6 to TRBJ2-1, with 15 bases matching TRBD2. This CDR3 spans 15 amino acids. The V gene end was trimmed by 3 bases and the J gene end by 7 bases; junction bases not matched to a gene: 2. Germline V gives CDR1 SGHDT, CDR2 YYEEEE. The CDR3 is CASSYGTSGGNEQFF. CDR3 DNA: TGTGCCAGCAGCTACGGGACTAGCGGGGGGAATGAGCAGTTCTTC.

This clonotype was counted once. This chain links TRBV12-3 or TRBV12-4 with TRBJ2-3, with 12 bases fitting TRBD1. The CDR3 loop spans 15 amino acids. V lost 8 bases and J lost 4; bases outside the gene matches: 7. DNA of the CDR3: TGTGCCAGCCTATTCGGGACAGGGGGCCCAGATACGCAGTATTTT. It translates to CASLFGTGGPDTQYF.

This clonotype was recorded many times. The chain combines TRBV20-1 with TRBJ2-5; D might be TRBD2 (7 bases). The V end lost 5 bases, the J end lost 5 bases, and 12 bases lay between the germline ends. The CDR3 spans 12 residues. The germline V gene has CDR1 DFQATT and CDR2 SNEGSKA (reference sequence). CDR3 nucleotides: TGCAGTGCTGAGGGGGGGTTCGAGACCCAGTACTTC. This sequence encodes CSAEGGFETQYF.

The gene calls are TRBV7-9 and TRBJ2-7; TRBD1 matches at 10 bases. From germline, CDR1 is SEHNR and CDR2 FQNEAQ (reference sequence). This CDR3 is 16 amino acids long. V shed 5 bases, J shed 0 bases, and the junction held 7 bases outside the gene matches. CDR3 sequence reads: CASSTWDRGYSYEQYF. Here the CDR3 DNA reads TGTGCCAGCAGCACCTGGGACAGGGGTTACTCCTACGAGCAGTACTTC.

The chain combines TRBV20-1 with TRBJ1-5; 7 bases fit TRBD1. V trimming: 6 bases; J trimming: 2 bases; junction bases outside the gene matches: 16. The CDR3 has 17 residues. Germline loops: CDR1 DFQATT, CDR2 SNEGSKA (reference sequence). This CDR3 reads CSASLQGVRVGNQPQHF. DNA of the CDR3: TGCAGTGCCAGCCTGCAGGGGGTGAGAGTGGGCAATCAGCCCCAGCATTTT.

The CDR3 DNA sequence: TGTGCCAGCAGTCCCCGACTAGAGCAGTACTTC. This sequence encodes CASSPRLEQYF. J is TRBJ2-7 and V is TRBV6-5; a weak D match, TRBD2 (5 bases). The CDR3 loop spans 11 amino acids. V lost 5 bases and J lost 7, with 9 bases in between. Germline CDR1 MNHEY, CDR2 SVGAGI.

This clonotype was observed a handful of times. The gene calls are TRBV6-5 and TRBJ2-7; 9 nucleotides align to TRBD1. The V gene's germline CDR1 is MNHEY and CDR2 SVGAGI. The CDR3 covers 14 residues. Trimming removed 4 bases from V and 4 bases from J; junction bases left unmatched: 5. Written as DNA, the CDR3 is TGTGCCAGCAGTTTCCGGGACAGGGTTTACGAGCAGTACTTC. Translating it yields CASSFRDRVYEQYF.

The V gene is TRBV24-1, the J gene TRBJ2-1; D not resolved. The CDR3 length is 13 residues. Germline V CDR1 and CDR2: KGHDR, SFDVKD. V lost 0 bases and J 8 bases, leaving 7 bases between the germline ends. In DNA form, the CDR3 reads TGTGCCACCAGTGATTTGATCGGGCATGAGCAGTTCTTC. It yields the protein CATSDLIGHEQFF.

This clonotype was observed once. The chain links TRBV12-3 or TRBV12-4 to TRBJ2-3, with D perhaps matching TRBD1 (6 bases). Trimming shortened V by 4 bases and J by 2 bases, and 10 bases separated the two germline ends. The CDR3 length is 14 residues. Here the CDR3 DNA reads TGTGCCAGCAGTTATACAGGGATCACAGATACGCAGTATTTT. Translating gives CASSYTGITDTQYF.

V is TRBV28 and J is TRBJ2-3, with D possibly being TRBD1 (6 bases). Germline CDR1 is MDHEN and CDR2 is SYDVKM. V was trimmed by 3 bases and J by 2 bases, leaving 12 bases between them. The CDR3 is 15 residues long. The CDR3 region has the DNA TGTGCCAGCAGTTTTCCCCGGACAGCCACAGATACGCAGTATTTT. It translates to CASSFPRTATDTQYF.

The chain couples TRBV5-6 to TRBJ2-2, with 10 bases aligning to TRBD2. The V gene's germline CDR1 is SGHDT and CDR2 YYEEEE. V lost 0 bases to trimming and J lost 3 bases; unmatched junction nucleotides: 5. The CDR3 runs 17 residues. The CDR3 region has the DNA TGTGCCAGCAGCTTGGGGCTAGCGGGGGAGTACACCGGGGAGCTGTTTTTT. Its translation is CASSLGLAGEYTGELFF.

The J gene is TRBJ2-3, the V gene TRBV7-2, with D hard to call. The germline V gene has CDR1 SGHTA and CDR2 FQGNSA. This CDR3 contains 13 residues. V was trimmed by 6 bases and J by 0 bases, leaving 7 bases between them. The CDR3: CASRAASTDTQYF. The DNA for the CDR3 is TGTGCCAGCAGGGCGGCGAGCACAGATACGCAGTATTTT. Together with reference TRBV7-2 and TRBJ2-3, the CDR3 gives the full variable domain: GAGVSQSPSNKVTEKGKDVELRCDPISGHTALYWYRQSLGQGLEFLIYFQGNSAPDKSGLPSDRFSAERTGGSVSTLTIQRTQQEDSAVYLCASRAASTDTQYFGPGTRLTVL.

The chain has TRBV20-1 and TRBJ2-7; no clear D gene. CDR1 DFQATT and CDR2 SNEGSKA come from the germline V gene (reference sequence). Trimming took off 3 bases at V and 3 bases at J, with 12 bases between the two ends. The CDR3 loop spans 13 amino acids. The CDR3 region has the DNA TGCAGTGCTAGGAGTGTGGAGAACTACGAGCAGTACGTC. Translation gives CSARSVENYEQYV.

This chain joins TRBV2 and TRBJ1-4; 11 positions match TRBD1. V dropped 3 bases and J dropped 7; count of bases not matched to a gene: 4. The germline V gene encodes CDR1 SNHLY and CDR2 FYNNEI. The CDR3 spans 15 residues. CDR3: CASSDGQGALEKLFF. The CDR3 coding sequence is TGTGCCAGCAGTGACGGACAGGGGGCTCTTGAAAAACTGTTTTTT.

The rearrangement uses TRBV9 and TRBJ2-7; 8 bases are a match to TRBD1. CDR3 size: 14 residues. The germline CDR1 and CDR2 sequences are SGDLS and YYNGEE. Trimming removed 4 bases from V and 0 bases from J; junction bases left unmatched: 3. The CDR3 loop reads CASSRTGPSYEQYF. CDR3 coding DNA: TGTGCCAGCAGCCGGACAGGGCCCTCCTACGAGCAGTACTTC. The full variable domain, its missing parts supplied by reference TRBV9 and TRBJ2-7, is DSGVTQTPKHLITATGQRVTLRCSPRSGDLSVYWYQQSLDQGLQFLIQYYNGEERAKGNILERFSAQQFPDLHSELNLSSLELGDSALYFCASSRTGPSYEQYFGPGTRLTVT.

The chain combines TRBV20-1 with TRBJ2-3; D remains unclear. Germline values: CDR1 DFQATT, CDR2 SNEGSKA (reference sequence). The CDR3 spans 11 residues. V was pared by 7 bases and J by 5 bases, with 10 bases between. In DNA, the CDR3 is TGCAGTGTCTTATTCGGAGATACGCAGTATTTT. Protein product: CSVLFGDTQYF.